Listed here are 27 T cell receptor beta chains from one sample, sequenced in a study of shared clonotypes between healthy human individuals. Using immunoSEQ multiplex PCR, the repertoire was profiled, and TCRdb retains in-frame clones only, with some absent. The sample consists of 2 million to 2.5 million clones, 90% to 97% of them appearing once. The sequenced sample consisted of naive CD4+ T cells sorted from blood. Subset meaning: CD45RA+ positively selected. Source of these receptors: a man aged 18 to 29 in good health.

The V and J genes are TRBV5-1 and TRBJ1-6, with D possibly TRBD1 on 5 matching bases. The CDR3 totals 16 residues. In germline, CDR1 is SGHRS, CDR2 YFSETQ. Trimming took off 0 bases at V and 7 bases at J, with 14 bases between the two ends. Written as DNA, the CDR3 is TGCGCCAGCAGCTTGGAAACGGGGGTAGGGAATTCACCCCTCCACTTT. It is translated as CASSLETGVGNSPLHF.

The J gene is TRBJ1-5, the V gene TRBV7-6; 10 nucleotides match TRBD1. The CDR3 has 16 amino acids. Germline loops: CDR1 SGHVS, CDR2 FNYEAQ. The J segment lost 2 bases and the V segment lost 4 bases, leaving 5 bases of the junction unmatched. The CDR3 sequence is CASSSTGGSGNQPQHF. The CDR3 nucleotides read TGTGCCAGCAGCTCGACAGGGGGCTCGGGCAATCAGCCCCAGCATTTT.

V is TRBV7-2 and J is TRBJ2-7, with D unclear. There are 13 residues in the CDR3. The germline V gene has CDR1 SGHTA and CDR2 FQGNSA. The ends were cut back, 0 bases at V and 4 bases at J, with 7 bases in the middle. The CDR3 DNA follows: TGTGCCAGCAGCTTAGCGCGACTGTACGAGCAGTACTTC. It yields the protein CASSLARLYEQYF.

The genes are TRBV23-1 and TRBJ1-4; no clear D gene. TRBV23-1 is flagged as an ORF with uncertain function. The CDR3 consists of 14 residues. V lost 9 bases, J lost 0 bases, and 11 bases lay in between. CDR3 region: CARIGISTNEKLFF. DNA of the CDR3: TGCGCCAGGATAGGGATCTCAACTAATGAAAAACTGTTTTTT.

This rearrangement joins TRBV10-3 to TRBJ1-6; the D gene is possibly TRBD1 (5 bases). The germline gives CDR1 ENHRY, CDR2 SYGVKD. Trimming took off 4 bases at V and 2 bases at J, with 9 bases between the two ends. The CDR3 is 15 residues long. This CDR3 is CAISVGGTYNSPLHF. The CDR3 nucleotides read TGTGCCATCAGTGTTGGGGGGACCTATAATTCACCCCTCCACTTT.

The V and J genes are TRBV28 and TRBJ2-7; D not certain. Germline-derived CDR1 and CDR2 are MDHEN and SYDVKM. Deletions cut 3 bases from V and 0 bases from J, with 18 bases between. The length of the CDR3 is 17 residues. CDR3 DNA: TGTGCCAGCAGTTTCTCCGCGGCAGCCATAAGCTCCTACGAGCAGTACTTC. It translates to CASSFSAAAISSYEQYF.

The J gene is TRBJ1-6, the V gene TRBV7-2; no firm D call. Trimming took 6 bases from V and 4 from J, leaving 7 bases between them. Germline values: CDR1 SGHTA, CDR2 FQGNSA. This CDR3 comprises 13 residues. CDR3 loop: CASSRDYNSPLHF. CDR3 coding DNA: TGTGCCAGCAGTAGGGATTATAATTCACCCCTCCACTTT.

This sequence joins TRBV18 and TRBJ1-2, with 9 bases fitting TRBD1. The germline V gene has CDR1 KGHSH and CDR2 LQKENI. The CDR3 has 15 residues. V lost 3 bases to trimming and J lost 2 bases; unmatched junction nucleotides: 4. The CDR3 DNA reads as TGTGCCAGCTCACCCTGGGACAGGGAGAACTATGGCTACACCTTC. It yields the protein CASSPWDRENYGYTF. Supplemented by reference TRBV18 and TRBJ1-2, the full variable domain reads NAGVMQNPRHLVRRRGQEARLRCSPMKGHSHVYWYRQLPEEGLKFMVYLQKENIIDESGMPKERFSAEFPKEGPSILRIQQVVRGDSAAYFCASSPWDRENYGYTFGSGTRLTVV.

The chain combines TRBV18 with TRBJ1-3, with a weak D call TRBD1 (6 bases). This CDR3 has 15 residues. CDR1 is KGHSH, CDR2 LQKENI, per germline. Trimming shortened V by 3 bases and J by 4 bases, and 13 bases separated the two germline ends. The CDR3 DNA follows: TGTGCCAGCTCACCCTCCAGGGGTTCCGGAAACACCATATATTTT. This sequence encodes CASSPSRGSGNTIYF.

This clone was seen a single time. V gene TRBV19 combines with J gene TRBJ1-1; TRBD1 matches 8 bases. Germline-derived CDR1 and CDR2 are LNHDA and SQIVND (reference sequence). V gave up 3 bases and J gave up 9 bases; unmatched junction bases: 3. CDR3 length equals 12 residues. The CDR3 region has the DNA TGTGCCAGTAGTATCCGACAGGGGAAAGCTTTCTTT. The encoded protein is CASSIRQGKAFF.

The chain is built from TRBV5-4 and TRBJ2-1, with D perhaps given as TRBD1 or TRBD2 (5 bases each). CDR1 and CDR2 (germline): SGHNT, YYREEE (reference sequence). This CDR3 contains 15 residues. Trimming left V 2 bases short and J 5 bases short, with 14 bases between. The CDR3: CASSLKGPINNEQFF. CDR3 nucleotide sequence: TGTGCCAGCAGCTTAAAGGGACCCATTAACAATGAGCAGTTCTTC.

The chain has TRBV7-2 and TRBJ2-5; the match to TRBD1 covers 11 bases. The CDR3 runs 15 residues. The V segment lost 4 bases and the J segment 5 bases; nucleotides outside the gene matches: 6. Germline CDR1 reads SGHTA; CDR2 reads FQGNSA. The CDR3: CASSSGQGARETQYF. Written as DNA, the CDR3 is TGTGCCAGCAGCTCAGGACAGGGGGCGCGGGAGACCCAGTACTTC.

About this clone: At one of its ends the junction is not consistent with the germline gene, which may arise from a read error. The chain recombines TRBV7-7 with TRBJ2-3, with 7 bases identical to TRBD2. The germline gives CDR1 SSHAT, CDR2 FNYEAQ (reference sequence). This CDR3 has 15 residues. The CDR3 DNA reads TGTGCTAGCAGCTTAGGACTAGGCCTCACAGATACGCAGTATTTT. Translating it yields CASSLGLGLTDTQYF.

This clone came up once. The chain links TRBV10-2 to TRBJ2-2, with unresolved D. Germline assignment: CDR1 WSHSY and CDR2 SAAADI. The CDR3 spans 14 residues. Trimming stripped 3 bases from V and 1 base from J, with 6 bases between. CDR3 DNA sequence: TGCGCCAGCAGTGATAGTAAGAACACCGGGGAGCTGTTTTTT. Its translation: CASSDSKNTGELFF.

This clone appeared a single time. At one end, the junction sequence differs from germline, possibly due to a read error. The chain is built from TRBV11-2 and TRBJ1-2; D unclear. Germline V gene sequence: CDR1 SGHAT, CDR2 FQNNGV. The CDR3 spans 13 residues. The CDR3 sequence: CTSSTEWGKGYTF. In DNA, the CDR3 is TGTACCAGCAGCACGGAGTGGGGAAAAGGCTACACCTTC.

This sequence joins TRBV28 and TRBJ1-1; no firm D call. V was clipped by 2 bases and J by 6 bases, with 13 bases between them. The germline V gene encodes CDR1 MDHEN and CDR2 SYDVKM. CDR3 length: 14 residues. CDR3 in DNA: TGTGCCAGCAGTTTAGTCGGAGGGAGGGCTGAAGCTTTCTTT. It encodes CASSLVGGRAEAFF.

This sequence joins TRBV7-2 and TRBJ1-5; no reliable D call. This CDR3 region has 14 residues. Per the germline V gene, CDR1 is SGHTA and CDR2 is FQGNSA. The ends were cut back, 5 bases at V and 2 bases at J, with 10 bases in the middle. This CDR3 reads CASSPRAGNQPQHF. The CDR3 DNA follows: TGTGCCAGCAGCCCACGGGCAGGCAATCAGCCCCAGCATTTT.

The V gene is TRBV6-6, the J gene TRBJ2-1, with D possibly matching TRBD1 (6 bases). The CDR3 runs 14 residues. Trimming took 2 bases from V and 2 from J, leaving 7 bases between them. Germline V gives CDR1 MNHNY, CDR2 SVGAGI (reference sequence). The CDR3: CASSYGTTYNEQFF. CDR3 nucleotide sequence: TGTGCCAGCAGTTACGGGACAACCTACAATGAGCAGTTCTTC.

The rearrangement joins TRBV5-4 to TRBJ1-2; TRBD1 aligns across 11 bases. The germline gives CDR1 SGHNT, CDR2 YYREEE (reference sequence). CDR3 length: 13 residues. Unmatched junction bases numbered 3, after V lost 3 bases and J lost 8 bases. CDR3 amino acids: CASSSDRGPGYTF. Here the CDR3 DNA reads TGTGCCAGCAGCTCGGACAGGGGGCCCGGCTACACCTTC.

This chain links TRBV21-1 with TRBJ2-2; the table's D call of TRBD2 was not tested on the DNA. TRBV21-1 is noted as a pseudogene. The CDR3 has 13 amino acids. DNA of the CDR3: TGTGGGACTAGCGGGGTGAACACCGGGGAGCTGTTTTTT. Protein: CGTSGVNTGELFF.

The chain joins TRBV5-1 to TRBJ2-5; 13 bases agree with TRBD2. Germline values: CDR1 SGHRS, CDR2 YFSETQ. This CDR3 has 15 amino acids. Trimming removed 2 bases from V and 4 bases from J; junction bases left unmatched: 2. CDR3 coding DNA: TGCGCCAGCAGCTTACTAGCGGGAGGGTCAGAGACCCAGTACTTC. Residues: CASSLLAGGSETQYF.

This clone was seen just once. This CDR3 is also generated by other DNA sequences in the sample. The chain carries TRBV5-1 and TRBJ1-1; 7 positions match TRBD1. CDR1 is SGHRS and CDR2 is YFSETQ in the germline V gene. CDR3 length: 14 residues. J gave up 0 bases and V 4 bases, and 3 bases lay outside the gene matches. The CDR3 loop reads CASSGGTVNTEAFF. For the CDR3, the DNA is TGCGCCAGCAGCGGCGGGACAGTGAACACTGAAGCTTTCTTT.

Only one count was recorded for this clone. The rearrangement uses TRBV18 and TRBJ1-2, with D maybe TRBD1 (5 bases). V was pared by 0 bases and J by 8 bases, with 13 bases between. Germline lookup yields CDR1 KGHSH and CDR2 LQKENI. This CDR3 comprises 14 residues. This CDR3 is CASSPPARDGGYTF. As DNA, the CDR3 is TGTGCCAGCTCACCACCTGCCAGGGACGGCGGCTACACCTTC.

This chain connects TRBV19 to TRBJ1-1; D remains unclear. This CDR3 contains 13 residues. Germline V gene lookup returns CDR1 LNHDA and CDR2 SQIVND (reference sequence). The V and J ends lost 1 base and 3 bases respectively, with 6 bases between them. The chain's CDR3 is CASSIGADTEAFF. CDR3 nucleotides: TGTGCCAGTAGTATAGGGGCTGACACTGAAGCTTTCTTT.

DNA of the CDR3: TGTGCCAGCAGCCTGTACAGCGAGCAGTACTTC. Protein product: CASSLYSEQYF. The chain uses TRBV11-2 and TRBJ2-7, with unresolved D. The germline V gene encodes CDR1 SGHAT and CDR2 FQNNGV. CDR3 length: 11 amino acids. V lost 5 bases, J lost 6 bases, and 8 bases lay in between.

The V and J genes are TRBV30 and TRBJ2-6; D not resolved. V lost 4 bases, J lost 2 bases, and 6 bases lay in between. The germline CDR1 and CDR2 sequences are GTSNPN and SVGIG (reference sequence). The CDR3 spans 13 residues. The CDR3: CAWNIPGANVLTF. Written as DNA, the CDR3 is TGTGCCTGGAACATCCCTGGGGCCAACGTCCTGACTTTC.

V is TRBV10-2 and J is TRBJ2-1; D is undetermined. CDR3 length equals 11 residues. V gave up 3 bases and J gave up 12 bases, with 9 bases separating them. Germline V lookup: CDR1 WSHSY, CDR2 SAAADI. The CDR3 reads CASSDGSGQFF. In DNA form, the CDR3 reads TGCGCCAGCAGTGATGGGTCGGGGCAGTTCTTC.